What follows is one T cell receptor beta chain and its context. The data stem from a study of shared clonotypes between healthy human individuals. Produced via immunoSEQ multiplex PCR; TCRdb's table is partial and in-frame only. This table has 2 million to 2.5 million clones, approximately 95% appearing once. Germline values: CDR1 SGHTA, CDR2 FQGTGA. V lost 0 bases to trimming and J lost 6 bases, with 11 bases between them. The length of the CDR3 is 14 residues. The chain joins TRBV7-3 to TRBJ1-1; no clear D. The sequencing sample was made of naive CD4+ T cells from PBMCs. Sample subset: CD45RA+ positively selected. The TCR was taken from a man aged 18 to 30 in good health. Some clones in this sample may be carry-over from other donors' samples. This CDR3 is CASSLTRVKAEAFF. The DNA of the CDR3 is TGTGCCAGCAGCTTAACGAGGGTAAAGGCTGAAGCTTTCTTT.